This TCR beta chain was sequenced in a study of T cells in Graves' hyperthyroidism and ophthalmopathy. This clonotype was picked up many times. The study left out patients who had uncontrolled infection, other autoimmune disease, pregnancy or lactation. The ends were cut back, 7 bases at V and 5 bases at J, with 17 bases in the middle. The CDR3 runs 14 residues. Germline values: CDR1 MNHNS, CDR2 SASEGT. TCR beta CDR3 regions were amplified from RNA. The HTBI primer set drove a first-round RT-PCR of the TCR CDR3. Each CDR3 protein is one row after TCRdb ran MiXCR on the multiplex PCR reads. The sample comprises approximately 600,000 distinct CDR3 sequences, roughly 14% of which are singletons, and approximately 4.3% rests with the top ten.

The TCR sequence derives from a woman aged 40 to 50 with Graves' ophthalmopathy. The chain has TRBV6-1 and TRBJ1-2; the D is unclear. Sequencing input: blood. CDR3 bases: TGTGCCAGCAATCTCGACCGACTTTTTTATGGCTACACCTTC. Translated, it gives CASNLDRLFYGYTF.